This is a list of T cell receptor beta chains from one sample in a study of response to subunit inactivated influenza vaccine. TCRdb used MiXCR to reprocess the RT-PCR reads, holding one entry per CDR3 protein. The table includes approximately 490,000 distinct CDR3 sequences, approximately 6.9% detected once. This sample comprised PBMCs from blood, obtained roughly 24 months after vaccination. These receptors were taken from a man in his fifties or sixties who received an inactivated influenza vaccine. The conserved cysteine and the conserved F or W are not part of the CDR3 here. D genes are given only for firm matches.

d_call,cdr3_length,v_call,j_call,cdr3_aa
-,11,TRBV10-3,TRBJ2-5,AISWATGETQY
-,13,TRBV7-9,TRBJ2-3,ASSLALASTDTQY
-,11,TRBV27,TRBJ1-5,ASSLGEFQPQH
-,11,TRBV7-2,TRBJ1-2,ASSADNFGGYT
-,9,TRBV12-3/TRBV12-4,TRBJ2-1,ASSLGLISF
-,12,TRBV7-2,TRBJ1-1,ASSPEGGNTEAF
TRBD1,12,TRBV29-1,TRBJ2-2,SVSPTGLTGELF
TRBD2,14,TRBV7-8,TRBJ2-1,ASSLLGAGGYNEQF
-,10,TRBV20-1,TRBJ1-2,SASENSYGYT
-,13,TRBV24-1,TRBJ2-2,ATSDPGLNTGELF
-,15,TRBV4-2,TRBJ2-1,ASSQDPGRGNYNEQF
TRBD2,12,TRBV20-1,TRBJ2-1,SATLAGEGNEQF
TRBD1,11,TRBV20-1,TRBJ1-2,SARAGDRESYT
-,12,TRBV3-1,TRBJ2-5,ASSLRENQETQY
-,11,TRBV11-1,TRBJ2-7,ASRFDSDYEQY
-,15,TRBV7-9,TRBJ2-2,ASIFPVDIQNTGELF
-,11,TRBV10-2,TRBJ1-6,ASSVGLRSPLH
-,12,TRBV7-2,TRBJ2-7,ASSSLGTPWEQY
-,13,TRBV5-6,TRBJ2-4,ASSIPGLAKNIQY
-,13,TRBV3-1,TRBJ2-7,ASSQGLTPSGEQY
TRBD2,15,TRBV11-2,TRBJ2-1,ASSPRVSSGSVDEQF
-,12,TRBV5-5,TRBJ2-7,ASSLEWNGYEQY
-,12,TRBV6-1,TRBJ2-1,ASMRGGSYNEQF
-,11,TRBV20-1,TRBJ2-5,SIMAGRKETQY
TRBD2,13,TRBV6-2/TRBV6-3,TRBJ2-2,ASRRSGAITGELF
TRBD2,10,TRBV29-1,TRBJ2-7,SVTSGPNEQY
-,11,TRBV7-8,TRBJ2-3,ASSSLSTDTQY
TRBD1,10,TRBV12-3/TRBV12-4,TRBJ2-7,ASSSTPGQAY
TRBD2,14,TRBV7-9,TRBJ2-3,ASSSGTSGGAGTQY
-,11,TRBV9,TRBJ2-7,ASSAASDYEQY
-,11,TRBV20-1,TRBJ1-1,SARESAETEAF
-,13,TRBV12-3/TRBV12-4,TRBJ2-3,ASSRRTQSTDTQY
TRBD1,14,TRBV12-3/TRBV12-4,TRBJ1-2,ASSLNQDRGRFGYT
TRBD2,12,TRBV20-1,TRBJ2-7,SARGTRLSYEQY
TRBD2,12,TRBV20-1,TRBJ2-1,SARSSGGFGEQF